The 13 T cell receptor beta chains below come from one sample, sequenced in a study of T cell repertoires in cytomegalovirus infection. A single record per CDR3 protein comes from TCRdb applying MiXCR to the reads. The sample yields 250,000 to 300,000 distinct CDR3 sequences, roughly 25% seen once. The sample consisted of PBMCs. All receptors come from a human donor in good health (CMV status not recorded). Some clones in this sample may be carry-over from other donors' samples.

The chain recombines TRBV11-2 with TRBJ2-3; TRBD1 matches 9 bases. This CDR3 has 16 residues. Germline values: CDR1 SGHAT, CDR2 FQNNGV. J lost 4 bases, V lost 5 bases, and 10 bases had no gene match. The CDR3 is CASSPLRDRVADTQYF. The CDR3 DNA reads as TGTGCCAGCAGCCCCCTCCGGGACAGGGTCGCAGATACGCAGTATTTT.

The table lists this clonotype with a few counts. The rearrangement links TRBV30 to TRBJ1-5; D may be TRBD1 (6 bases). Trimming removed 2 bases from V and 3 bases from J, with 11 bases in between. Germline CDR1 GTSNPN, CDR2 SVGIG (reference sequence). The CDR3 extends over 14 amino acids. The CDR3 here is CAWSQDSPNQPQHF. CDR3 DNA: TGTGCCTGGAGTCAGGACAGTCCCAATCAGCCCCAGCATTTT.

In its sample, this clonotype was seen many times. The chain recombines TRBV28 with TRBJ1-2; possible D gene TRBD1, 6 bases. Trimming shortened V by 3 bases and J by 4 bases, and 15 bases separated the two germline ends. The CDR3 sequence is 15 residues long. CDR1 and CDR2 (germline): MDHEN, SYDVKM. The CDR3 region has the DNA TGTGCCAGCAGTTTCCACAAGACAGGCACCTATGGCTACACCTTC. It codes for CASSFHKTGTYGYTF.

This clonotype was seen only once. The V call is TRBV5-1, the J call TRBJ1-1; 7 bases match TRBD1. The V and J ends lost 2 bases and 0 bases, in that order; junction bases with no gene match: 4. Germline CDR1 is SGHRS and CDR2 is YFSETQ. CDR3 length equals 15 residues. The CDR3 region has the DNA TGCGCCAGCAGCTTACGGACAGGAATGAACACTGAAGCTTTCTTT. Its translation: CASSLRTGMNTEAFF.

This clonotype occurred a few times. This rearrangement joins TRBV10-3 to TRBJ2-6, with D possibly called TRBD1 or TRBD2 (5 bases each). The germline gives CDR1 ENHRY, CDR2 SYGVKD. V shed 3 bases and J shed 0 bases, with 9 bases lying between them. The CDR3 spans 16 residues. For the CDR3, the DNA is TGTGCCATCAGTGAAGGGACCTCCTCTGGGGCCAACGTCCTGACTTTC. It specifies CAISEGTSSGANVLTF.

The V call is TRBV28, the J call TRBJ1-2, with D possibly being TRBD1 (5 bases). The CDR3 covers 16 residues. V was cut by 7 bases and J by 3 bases, with 21 bases left in between. Germline CDR1 and CDR2: MDHEN and SYDVKM. The CDR3: CASNNPGLSRDYGYTF. In nucleotides, the CDR3 is TGTGCCAGCAATAATCCAGGACTGTCCAGGGACTATGGCTACACCTTC.

V is TRBV24-1 and J is TRBJ2-6; D gene uncertain. CDR1 is KGHDR and CDR2 is SFDVKD in the germline V gene. Trimming took 9 bases from V and 1 from J, leaving 6 bases between them. The CDR3 spans 13 residues. The CDR3 DNA follows: TGTGCCACCGAGAAATCTGGGGCCAACGTCCTGACTTTC. It specifies CATEKSGANVLTF.

This clonotype showed up many times. The gene calls are TRBV28 and TRBJ2-4; TRBD2 matches at 11 bases. Germline CDR1 and CDR2: MDHEN and SYDVKM. The V gene end was trimmed by 6 bases and the J gene end by 1 base; junction bases not matched to a gene: 17. The CDR3 length is 20 residues. The CDR3 DNA reads TGTGCCAGCAGACGGACTAGCGGGTTCCATCAAGCTACCGCCAAAAACATTCAGTACTTC. Residues: CASRRTSGFHQATAKNIQYF.

This clonotype occurred many times. The chain employs TRBV28 and TRBJ2-3; TRBD2 aligns across 7 bases. With V trimmed by 5 bases and J by 8 bases, 19 bases remained unmatched. This CDR3 contains 17 residues. CDR1 is MDHEN and CDR2 is SYDVKM in the germline V gene. Here the CDR3 reads CASSGGSGAGRRGTQYF. The CDR3 DNA follows: TGTGCCAGCAGTGGGGGTTCCGGAGCGGGGCGTCGGGGTACGCAGTATTTT.

This clonotype was seen a single time. This sequence joins TRBV28 and TRBJ2-1; D gene ambiguous. Germline values: CDR1 MDHEN, CDR2 SYDVKM. The CDR3 totals 15 residues. Trimming cost V 2 bases and J 0 bases, with 8 bases left between them. In DNA, the CDR3 is TGTGCCAGCAGTTTAGTCCTCGTCTCCTACAATGAGCAGTTCTTC. This codes for CASSLVLVSYNEQFF.

At least ten counts were recorded for this clonotype. The rearrangement uses TRBV7-2 and TRBJ2-7; D is perhaps TRBD1 (6 bases). The V end was cut by 4 bases, the J end by 2 bases, with 6 bases between. Germline lookup yields CDR1 SGHTA and CDR2 FQGNSA. The CDR3 is made up of 12 amino acids. CDR3 coding DNA: TGTGCCAGCAGCTGGGGGCCCTACGAGCAGTACTTC. Protein: CASSWGPYEQYF. The variable domain in full, with the rest retrieved from reference TRBV7-2 and TRBJ2-7, is GAGVSQSPSNKVTEKGKDVELRCDPISGHTALYWYRQSLGQGLEFLIYFQGNSAPDKSGLPSDRFSAERTGGSVSTLTIQRTQQEDSAVYLCASSWGPYEQYFGPGTRLTVT.

The rearrangement joins TRBV5-1 to TRBJ2-4; D not resolved. There are 15 residues in the CDR3. The germline V gene has CDR1 SGHRS and CDR2 YFSETQ. V gave up 1 base and J gave up 1 base, with 9 bases separating them. The CDR3 region is CASSLLQGAKNIQYF. CDR3 DNA sequence: TGCGCCAGCAGCTTGCTCCAAGGGGCCAAAAACATTCAGTACTTC.

This chain links TRBV4-1 with TRBJ2-1; D is unresolved. V shed 1 base and J shed 4 bases, with 5 bases lying between them. This CDR3 region has 13 residues. Germline V gene lookup returns CDR1 MGHRA and CDR2 YSYEKL. The DNA of the CDR3 is TGCGCCAGCAGCCAAGGACAATACAATGAGCAGTTCTTC. Translated: CASSQGQYNEQFF.